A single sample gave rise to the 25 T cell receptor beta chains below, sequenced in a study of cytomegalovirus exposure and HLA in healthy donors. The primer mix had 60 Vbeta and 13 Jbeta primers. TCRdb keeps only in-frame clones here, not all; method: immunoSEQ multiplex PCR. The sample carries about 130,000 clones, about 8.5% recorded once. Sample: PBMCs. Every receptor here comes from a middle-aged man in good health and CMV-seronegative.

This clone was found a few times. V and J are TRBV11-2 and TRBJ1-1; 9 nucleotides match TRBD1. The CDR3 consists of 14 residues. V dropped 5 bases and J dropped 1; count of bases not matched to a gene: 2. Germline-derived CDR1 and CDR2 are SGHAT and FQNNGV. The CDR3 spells CASSMGQGNTEAFF. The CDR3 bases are TGTGCCAGCAGCATGGGACAGGGGAACACTGAAGCTTTCTTT.

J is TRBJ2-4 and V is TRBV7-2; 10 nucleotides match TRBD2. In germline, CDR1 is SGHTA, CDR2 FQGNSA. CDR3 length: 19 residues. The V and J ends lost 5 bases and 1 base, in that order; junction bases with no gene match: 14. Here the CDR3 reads CASSHDGAGGLGAKNIQYF. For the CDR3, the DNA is TGTGCCAGCAGCCACGACGGAGCGGGGGGGCTCGGTGCCAAAAACATTCAGTACTTC.

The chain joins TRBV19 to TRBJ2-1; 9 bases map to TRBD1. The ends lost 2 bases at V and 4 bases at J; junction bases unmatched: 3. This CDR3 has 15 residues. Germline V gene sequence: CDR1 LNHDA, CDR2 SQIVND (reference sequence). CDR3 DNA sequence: TGTGCCAGTAGTATAACAGGGGGCTTATACAATGAGCAGTTCTTC. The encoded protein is CASSITGGLYNEQFF.

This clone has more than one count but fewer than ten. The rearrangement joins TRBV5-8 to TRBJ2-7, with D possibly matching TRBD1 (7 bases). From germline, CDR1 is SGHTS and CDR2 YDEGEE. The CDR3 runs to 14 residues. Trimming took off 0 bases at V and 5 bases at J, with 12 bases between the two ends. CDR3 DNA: TGTGCCAGCAGCTTGGTTATCAGGGGGGACGAGCAGTACTTC. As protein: CASSLVIRGDEQYF. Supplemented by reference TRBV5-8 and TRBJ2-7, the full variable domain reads EAGVTQSPTHLIKTRGQQATLRCSPISGHTSVYWYQQALGLGLQFLLWYDEGEERNRGNFPPRFSGRQFPNYSSELNVNALELEDSALYLCASSLVIRGDEQYFGPGTRLTVT.

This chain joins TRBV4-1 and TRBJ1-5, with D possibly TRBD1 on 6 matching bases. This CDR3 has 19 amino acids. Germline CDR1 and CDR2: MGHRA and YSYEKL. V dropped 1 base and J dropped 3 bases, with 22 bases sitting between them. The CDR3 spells CASSQVLRPTRTDNQPQHF. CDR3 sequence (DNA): TGCGCCAGCAGCCAAGTCCTTCGTCCCACGCGGACAGACAATCAGCCCCAGCATTTT.

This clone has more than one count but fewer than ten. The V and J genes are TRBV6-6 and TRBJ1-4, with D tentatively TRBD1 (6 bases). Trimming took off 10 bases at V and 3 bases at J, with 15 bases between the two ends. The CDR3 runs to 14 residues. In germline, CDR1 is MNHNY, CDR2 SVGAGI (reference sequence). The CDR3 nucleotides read TGTGCCACGACTTTACAGGGATCTAATGAAAAACTGTTTTTT. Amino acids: CATTLQGSNEKLFF.

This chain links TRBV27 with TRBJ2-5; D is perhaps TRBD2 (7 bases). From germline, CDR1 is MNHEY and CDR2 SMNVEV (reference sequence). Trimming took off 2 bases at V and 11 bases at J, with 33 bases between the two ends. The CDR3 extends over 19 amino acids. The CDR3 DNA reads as TGTGCCAGCAGTTTAGGGGGTCTGGGCGCGGGGGCTGATTTAGGGGAGCAGTACTTC. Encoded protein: CASSLGGLGAGADLGEQYF.

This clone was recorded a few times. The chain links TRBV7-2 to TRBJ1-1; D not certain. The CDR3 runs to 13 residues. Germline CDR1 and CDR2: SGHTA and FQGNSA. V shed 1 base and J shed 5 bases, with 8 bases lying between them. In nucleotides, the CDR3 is TGTGCCAGCAGCTTAGGAACGGTGACTGAAGCTTTCTTT. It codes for CASSLGTVTEAFF.

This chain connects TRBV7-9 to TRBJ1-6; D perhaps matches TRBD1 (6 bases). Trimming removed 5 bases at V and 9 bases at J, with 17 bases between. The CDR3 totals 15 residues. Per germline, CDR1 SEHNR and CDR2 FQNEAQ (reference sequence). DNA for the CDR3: TGTGCCAGCAGCGGACCGGGACATAGTGCTTCACCCCTCCACTTT. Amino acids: CASSGPGHSASPLHF.

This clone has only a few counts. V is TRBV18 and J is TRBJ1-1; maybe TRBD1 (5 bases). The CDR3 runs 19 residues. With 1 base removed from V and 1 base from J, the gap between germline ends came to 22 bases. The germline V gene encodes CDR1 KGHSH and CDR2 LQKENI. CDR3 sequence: CASSPLRRTPGLGNTEAFF. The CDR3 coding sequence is TGTGCCAGCTCACCACTACGTAGAACCCCAGGGCTAGGGAACACTGAAGCTTTCTTT.

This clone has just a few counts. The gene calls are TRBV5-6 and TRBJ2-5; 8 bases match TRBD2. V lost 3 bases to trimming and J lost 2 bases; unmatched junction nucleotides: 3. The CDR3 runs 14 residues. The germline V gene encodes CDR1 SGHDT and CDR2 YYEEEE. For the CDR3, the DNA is TGTGCCAGCAGCTATCGGGGGGGACAAGAGACCCAGTACTTC. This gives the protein CASSYRGGQETQYF.

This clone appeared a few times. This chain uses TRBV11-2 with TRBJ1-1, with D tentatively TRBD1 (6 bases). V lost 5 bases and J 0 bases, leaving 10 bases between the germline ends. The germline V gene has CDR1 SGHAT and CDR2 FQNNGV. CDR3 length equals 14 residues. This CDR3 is CASSPRDMNTEAFF. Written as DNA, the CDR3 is TGTGCCAGCAGCCCGAGGGACATGAACACTGAAGCTTTCTTT. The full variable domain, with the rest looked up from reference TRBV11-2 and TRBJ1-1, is EAGVAQSPRYKIIEKRQSVAFWCNPISGHATLYWYQQILGQGPKLLIQFQNNGVVDDSQLPKDRFSAERLKGVDSTLKIQPAKLEDSAVYLCASSPRDMNTEAFFGQGTRLTVV.

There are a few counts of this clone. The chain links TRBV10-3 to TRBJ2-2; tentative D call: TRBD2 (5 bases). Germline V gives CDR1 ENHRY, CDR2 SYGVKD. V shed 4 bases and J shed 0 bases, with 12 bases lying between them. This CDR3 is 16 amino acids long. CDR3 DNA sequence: TGTGCCATCAGTGTCGGGGTGGCCGCGAACACCGGGGAGCTGTTTTTT. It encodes CAISVGVAANTGELFF.

For the CDR3, the DNA is TGTGCCAGCAGTTATACTACCACCGGGGAGCTGTTTTTT. This gives the protein CASSYTTTGELFF. V is TRBV2 and J is TRBJ2-2; D is unresolved. The V gene lost 5 bases and the J gene lost 4 bases, with 8 bases spanning the gap. This CDR3 comprises 13 residues. Looked up from germline, CDR1 is SNHLY and CDR2 is FYNNEI.

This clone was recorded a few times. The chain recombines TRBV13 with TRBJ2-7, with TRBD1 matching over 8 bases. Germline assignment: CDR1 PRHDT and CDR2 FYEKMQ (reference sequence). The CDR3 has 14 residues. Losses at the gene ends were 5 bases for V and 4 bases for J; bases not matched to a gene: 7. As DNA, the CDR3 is TGTGCCAGCAGCACAGGGGGGACAGCTTACGAGCAGTACTTC. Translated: CASSTGGTAYEQYF.

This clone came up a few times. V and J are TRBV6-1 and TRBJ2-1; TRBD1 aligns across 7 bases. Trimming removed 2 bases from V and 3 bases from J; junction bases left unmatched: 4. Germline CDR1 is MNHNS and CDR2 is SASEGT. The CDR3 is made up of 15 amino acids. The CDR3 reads CASSEMAGGYNEQFF. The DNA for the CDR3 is TGTGCCAGCAGTGAAATGGCAGGGGGCTACAATGAGCAGTTCTTC.

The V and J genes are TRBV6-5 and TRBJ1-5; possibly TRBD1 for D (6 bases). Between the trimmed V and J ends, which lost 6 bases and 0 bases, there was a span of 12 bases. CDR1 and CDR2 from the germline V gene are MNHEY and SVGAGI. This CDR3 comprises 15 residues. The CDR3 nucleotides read TGTGCCAGCAGAGAAACAGGGTTTAGCAATCAGCCCCAGCATTTT. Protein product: CASRETGFSNQPQHF.

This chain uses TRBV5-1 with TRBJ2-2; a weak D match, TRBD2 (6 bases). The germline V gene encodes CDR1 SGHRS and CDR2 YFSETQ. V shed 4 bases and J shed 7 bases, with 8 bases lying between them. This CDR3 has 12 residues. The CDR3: CASSLGGGELFF. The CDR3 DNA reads TGCGCCAGCAGCCTGGGAGGCGGGGAGCTGTTTTTT.

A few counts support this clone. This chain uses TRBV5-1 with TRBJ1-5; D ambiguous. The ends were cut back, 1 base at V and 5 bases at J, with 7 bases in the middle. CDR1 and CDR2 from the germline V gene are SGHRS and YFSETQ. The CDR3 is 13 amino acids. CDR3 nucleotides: TGCGCCAGCAGCTTGTTCGGGGATCAGCCCCAGCATTTT. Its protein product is CASSLFGDQPQHF. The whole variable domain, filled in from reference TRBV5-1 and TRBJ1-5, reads KAGVTQTPRYLIKTRGQQVTLSCSPISGHRSVSWYQQTPGQGLQFLFEYFSETQRNKGNFPGRFSGRQFSNSRSEMNVSTLELGDSALYLCASSLFGDQPQHFGDGTRLSIL.

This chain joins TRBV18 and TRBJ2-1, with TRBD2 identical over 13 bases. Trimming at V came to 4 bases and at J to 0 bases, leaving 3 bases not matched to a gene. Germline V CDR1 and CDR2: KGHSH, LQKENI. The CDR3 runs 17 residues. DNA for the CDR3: TGTGCCAGCTCACAGGGACTAGCGGGAAGCTCCTACAATGAGCAGTTCTTC. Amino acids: CASSQGLAGSSYNEQFF. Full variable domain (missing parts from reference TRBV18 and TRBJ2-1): NAGVMQNPRHLVRRRGQEARLRCSPMKGHSHVYWYRQLPEEGLKFMVYLQKENIIDESGMPKERFSAEFPKEGPSILRIQQVVRGDSAAYFCASSQGLAGSSYNEQFFGPGTRLTVL.

This CDR3 is CASSTDNEQFF. The CDR3, as DNA: TGTGCCAGCAGTACGGACAATGAGCAGTTCTTC. The rearrangement links TRBV6-5 to TRBJ2-1, with unresolved D. The CDR3 has 11 residues. The V and J ends lost 5 bases and 5 bases respectively, with 4 bases between them. The germline V gene encodes CDR1 MNHEY and CDR2 SVGAGI.

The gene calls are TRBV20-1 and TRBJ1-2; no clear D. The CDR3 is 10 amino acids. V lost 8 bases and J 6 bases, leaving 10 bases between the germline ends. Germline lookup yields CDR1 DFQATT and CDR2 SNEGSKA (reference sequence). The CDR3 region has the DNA TGCAGTCCCCGGCAGGATGGCTACACCTTC. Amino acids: CSPRQDGYTF.

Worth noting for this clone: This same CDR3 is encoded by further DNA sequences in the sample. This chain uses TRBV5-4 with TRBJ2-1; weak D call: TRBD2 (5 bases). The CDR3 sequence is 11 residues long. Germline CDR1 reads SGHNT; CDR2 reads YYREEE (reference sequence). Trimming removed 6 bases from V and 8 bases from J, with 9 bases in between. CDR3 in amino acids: CASKGEHEQFF. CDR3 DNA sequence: TGTGCCAGCAAGGGAGAGCATGAGCAGTTCTTC.

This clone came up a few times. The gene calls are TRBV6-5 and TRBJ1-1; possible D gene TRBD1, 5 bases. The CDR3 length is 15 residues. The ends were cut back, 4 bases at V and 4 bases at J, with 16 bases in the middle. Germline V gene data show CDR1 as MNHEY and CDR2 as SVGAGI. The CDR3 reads CASSSPRQGFTEAFF. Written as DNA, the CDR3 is TGTGCCAGCAGTTCCCCACGGCAGGGATTCACTGAAGCTTTCTTT.

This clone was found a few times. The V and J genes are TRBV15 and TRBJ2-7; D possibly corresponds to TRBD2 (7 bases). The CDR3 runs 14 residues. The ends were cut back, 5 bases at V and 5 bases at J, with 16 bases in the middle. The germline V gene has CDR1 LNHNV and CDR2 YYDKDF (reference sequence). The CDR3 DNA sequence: TGTGCCACCAGCCGCCTTGGGGGGGCGGACGAGCAGTACTTC. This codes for CATSRLGGADEQYF.